This T cell receptor beta chain was identified during a study of tumor-infiltrating lymphocytes in primary liver carcinoma. Study background: Surgical resection was the treatment these patients received for primary liver carcinoma. The cohort included men and women aged 30 to 69 years.

A constant-region primer primed TCR beta cDNA synthesis from 400 to 550 ng of total RNA. ARM-PCR, slightly modified, supplied the TCR beta libraries through three nested multiplex PCR rounds. Running around 10 cycles apiece, the first two PCR rounds relied on TRBV1-TRBV30 forward primers together with a C-beta reverse primer. TCRdb called the multiplex PCR reads again in MiXCR, with one record for every CDR3 protein. The sample has approximately 300,000 distinct CDR3 sequences, about 62% seen once. Concerning this clonotype itself: Its antigen is unknown.

Germline DNA was extracted alongside blood RNA, which was obtained from unsorted whole blood. Germline-derived CDR1 and CDR2 are SGHRS and YFSETQ. Trimming removed 0 bases from V and 1 base from J, with 10 bases in between. The CDR3 spans 16 residues. Regarding the study as a whole: Tumor-adjacent and tumor-blood pairs showed less overlap than tumor region pairs.

The chain carries TRBV5-1 and TRBJ2-2; a weak D match, TRBD1 (6 bases). The sequencing input was peripheral blood. This receptor was taken from a man aged 35 to 55 with primary liver carcinoma and hepatitis B virus infection. The CDR3 reads CASSLGQGMNTGELFF. The CDR3 DNA is TGCGCCAGCAGCTTGGGGCAGGGGATGAACACCGGGGAGCTGTTTTTT.